These T cell receptor beta chains were read from a single sample in a study of cytomegalovirus exposure and HLA in healthy donors. The repertoire was sequenced with immunoSEQ multiplex PCR; TCRdb's copy has only in-frame clones and lacks some. There are about 70,000 clones in the sample; 74% occur only once, and 9.5% to 12% lies in the top ten. Sequencing used PBMCs. These receptors came from a human donor in good health. The CDR3 runs from the conserved cysteine through the conserved F or W. The D gene is left open where the match is weak.

v_gene: TRBV19; d_gene: NA; j_gene: TRBJ2-1; CDR3aa: CASSEGLGAAEQFF
v_gene: TRBV5-1; d_gene: TRBD2; j_gene: TRBJ2-3; CDR3aa: CASRSGLAGSTDTQYF
v_gene: TRBV5-4; d_gene: NA; j_gene: TRBJ2-7; CDR3aa: CASSPDSRREAYEQYF
v_gene: TRBV5-1; d_gene: NA; j_gene: TRBJ2-7; CDR3aa: CASSLAGDSPNEQYF
v_gene: TRBV7-9; d_gene: NA; j_gene: TRBJ1-5; CDR3aa: CASSTTGTSNQPQHF
v_gene: TRBV5-6; d_gene: NA; j_gene: TRBJ2-2; CDR3aa: CASSFETESGELFF
v_gene: TRBV11-2; d_gene: NA; j_gene: TRBJ2-7; CDR3aa: CASSLNTPPVEQYF
v_gene: TRBV13; d_gene: TRBD1; j_gene: TRBJ1-4; CDR3aa: CASSLLGQGDEKLFF
v_gene: TRBV6-6; d_gene: NA; j_gene: TRBJ2-7; CDR3aa: CASSYVDEQYF
v_gene: TRBV28; d_gene: NA; j_gene: TRBJ1-5; CDR3aa: CASSLGQSDQPQHF
v_gene: TRBV28; d_gene: NA; j_gene: TRBJ2-5; CDR3aa: CASSPTDDSDQETQYF
v_gene: TRBV11-1; d_gene: NA; j_gene: TRBJ2-5; CDR3aa: CASSLLGFQETQYF
v_gene: TRBV28; d_gene: TRBD1; j_gene: TRBJ2-1; CDR3aa: CASSLYRQGYEQFF
v_gene: TRBV5-6; d_gene: NA; j_gene: TRBJ1-5; CDR3aa: CASSFTGSSDQPQHF
v_gene: TRBV11-2; d_gene: TRBD1; j_gene: TRBJ2-7; CDR3aa: CASSPPGGARNEQYF
v_gene: TRBV10-2; d_gene: TRBD2; j_gene: TRBJ2-3; CDR3aa: CASSEVGGRADTQYF
v_gene: TRBV7-3; d_gene: TRBD1; j_gene: TRBJ2-7; CDR3aa: CASSVTGNYEQYF
v_gene: TRBV6-1; d_gene: TRBD2; j_gene: TRBJ2-3; CDR3aa: CASSVSLAGSDTQYF
v_gene: TRBV7-9; d_gene: TRBD1; j_gene: TRBJ1-4; CDR3aa: CASTLDREGEKLFF
v_gene: TRBV14; d_gene: NA; j_gene: TRBJ1-1; CDR3aa: CASSQGALGYTEAFF
v_gene: TRBV28; d_gene: NA; j_gene: TRBJ2-2; CDR3aa: CASSPPGATGELFF
v_gene: TRBV28; d_gene: NA; j_gene: TRBJ2-7; CDR3aa: CASRTRRLETYEQYF
v_gene: TRBV30; d_gene: NA; j_gene: TRBJ2-2; CDR3aa: CAWSGYSQANTGELFF
v_gene: TRBV4-1; d_gene: NA; j_gene: TRBJ2-7; CDR3aa: CASSQEFVHRAEQYF
v_gene: TRBV27; d_gene: NA; j_gene: TRBJ1-1; CDR3aa: CASSTRTGPASGAFF
v_gene: TRBV10-3; d_gene: TRBD1; j_gene: TRBJ1-1; CDR3aa: CAISQQGNRNTEAFF
v_gene: TRBV25-1; d_gene: TRBD2; j_gene: TRBJ2-3; CDR3aa: CASSDQAGADTQYF
v_gene: TRBV28; d_gene: NA; j_gene: TRBJ1-5; CDR3aa: CAIQGLNQPQHF
v_gene: TRBV19; d_gene: NA; j_gene: TRBJ2-5; CDR3aa: CASSKLAEETQYF
v_gene: TRBV7-7; d_gene: TRBD1; j_gene: TRBJ2-5; CDR3aa: CASSSLGQGQETQYF
v_gene: TRBV30; d_gene: TRBD2; j_gene: TRBJ2-7; CDR3aa: CAWSAGRAHEQYF
v_gene: TRBV30; d_gene: NA; j_gene: TRBJ1-5; CDR3aa: CAWSSGLSGQPQHF
v_gene: TRBV6-5; d_gene: NA; j_gene: TRBJ1-6; CDR3aa: CASSSAGVLASPLHF
v_gene: TRBV14; d_gene: TRBD1; j_gene: TRBJ1-2; CDR3aa: CASSQARDRGYTF
v_gene: TRBV14; d_gene: NA; j_gene: TRBJ1-1; CDR3aa: CASSQKRERTEAFF
v_gene: TRBV5-6; d_gene: NA; j_gene: TRBJ1-5; CDR3aa: CASSLGGEGGQPQHF
v_gene: TRBV9; d_gene: NA; j_gene: TRBJ2-5; CDR3aa: CASTRTTDQETQYF